This T cell receptor beta chain originates from a study of T cells after yellow fever vaccination. The CDR3 length is 18 residues. V gave up 0 bases and J gave up 7 bases, with 21 bases separating them. In germline, CDR1 is ENHRY, CDR2 SYGVKD. TCRdb ran MiXCR on the 5' RACE reads and lists one entry per CDR3 protein. The profile shows under 250,000 distinct CDR3 sequences, 6.9% of them singletons. Study results and limitations: CD4 and CD8 compartments shared a small share of clonotypes, likely from convergent recombination. Repertoires sorted by FACS could include abundant clonotypes that are contaminants from the bulk population.

This clonotype was observed once. The antigen is undetermined. This TCR was sampled from a man under 40 who received the YFV17D yellow fever vaccine. The input for sequencing was CD4+ T cells sorted from PBMCs, taken 15 days after the yellow fever booster vaccination. The chain uses TRBV10-3 and TRBJ1-4; the D gene is possibly TRBD1 (5 bases). The CDR3 protein is CAISESQGLGDGAEKLFF. CDR3 in DNA: TGTGCCATCAGTGAGTCCCAAGGATTAGGGGACGGGGCTGAAAAACTGTTTTTT.